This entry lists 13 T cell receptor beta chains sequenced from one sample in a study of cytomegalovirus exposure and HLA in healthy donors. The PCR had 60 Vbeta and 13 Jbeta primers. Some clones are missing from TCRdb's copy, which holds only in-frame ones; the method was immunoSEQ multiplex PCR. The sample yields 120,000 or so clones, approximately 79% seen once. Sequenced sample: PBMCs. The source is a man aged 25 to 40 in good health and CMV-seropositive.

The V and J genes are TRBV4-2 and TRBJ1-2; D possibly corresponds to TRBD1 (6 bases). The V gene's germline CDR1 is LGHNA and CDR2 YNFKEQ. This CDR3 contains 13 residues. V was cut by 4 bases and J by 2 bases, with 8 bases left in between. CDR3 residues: CASSPDRNYGYTF. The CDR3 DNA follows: TGTGCCAGCAGCCCCGACAGGAACTATGGCTACACCTTC.

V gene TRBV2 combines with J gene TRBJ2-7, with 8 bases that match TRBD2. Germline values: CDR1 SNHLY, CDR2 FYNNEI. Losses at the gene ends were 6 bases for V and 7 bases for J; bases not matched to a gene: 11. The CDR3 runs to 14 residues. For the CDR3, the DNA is TGTGCCAGCAGAGGGATGCGGGGGGCGGGGGAGCAGTACTTC. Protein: CASRGMRGAGEQYF.

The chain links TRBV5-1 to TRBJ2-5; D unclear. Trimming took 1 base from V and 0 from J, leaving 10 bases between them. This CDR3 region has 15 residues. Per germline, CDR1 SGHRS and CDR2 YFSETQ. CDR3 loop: CASSLNSGYQETQYF. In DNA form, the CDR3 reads TGCGCCAGCAGCTTGAATTCCGGGTACCAAGAGACCCAGTACTTC.

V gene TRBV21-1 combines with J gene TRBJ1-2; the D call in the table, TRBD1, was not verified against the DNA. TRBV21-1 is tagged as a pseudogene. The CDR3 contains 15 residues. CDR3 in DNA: TGTGCCAGCAGCCGACCGGGACAGGGGAAGTATGGCTACACCTTC. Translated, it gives CASSRPGQGKYGYTF.

CDR3 region: CASSLGTGGNQPQHF. DNA of the CDR3: TGTGCCAGCAGCTTAGGGACAGGGGGCAATCAGCCCCAGCATTTT. V gene TRBV11-2 combines with J gene TRBJ1-5; 9 positions agree with TRBD1. The CDR3 length is 15 residues. Looked up from germline, CDR1 is SGHAT and CDR2 is FQNNGV. V dropped 1 base and J dropped 2; count of bases not matched to a gene: 0.

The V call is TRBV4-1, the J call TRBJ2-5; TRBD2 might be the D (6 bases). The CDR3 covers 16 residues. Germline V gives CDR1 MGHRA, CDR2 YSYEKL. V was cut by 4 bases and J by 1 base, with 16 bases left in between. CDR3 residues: CASSPGVGFLQETQYF. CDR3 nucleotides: TGCGCCAGCAGCCCGGGGGTCGGGTTCCTCCAAGAGACCCAGTACTTC.

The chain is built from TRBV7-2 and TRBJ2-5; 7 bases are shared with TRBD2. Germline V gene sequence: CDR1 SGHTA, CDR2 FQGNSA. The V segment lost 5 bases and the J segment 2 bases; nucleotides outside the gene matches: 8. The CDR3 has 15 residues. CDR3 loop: CASSAGTINQETQYF. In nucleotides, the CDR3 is TGTGCCAGCAGCGCCGGGACTATTAATCAAGAGACCCAGTACTTC.

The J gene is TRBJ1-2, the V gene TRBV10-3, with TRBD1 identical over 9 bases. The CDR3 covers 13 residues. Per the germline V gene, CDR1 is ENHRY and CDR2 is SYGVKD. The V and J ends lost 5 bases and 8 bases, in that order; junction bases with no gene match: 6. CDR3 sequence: CAISIQGAGGYTF. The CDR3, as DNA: TGTGCCATCAGTATACAGGGGGCGGGGGGCTACACCTTC.

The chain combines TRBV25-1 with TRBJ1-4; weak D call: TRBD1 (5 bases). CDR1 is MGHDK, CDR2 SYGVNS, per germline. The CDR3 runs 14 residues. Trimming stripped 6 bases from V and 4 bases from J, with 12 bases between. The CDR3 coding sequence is TGTGCCAGCAGCGACAGCGATGATAATGAAAAACTGTTTTTT. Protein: CASSDSDDNEKLFF.

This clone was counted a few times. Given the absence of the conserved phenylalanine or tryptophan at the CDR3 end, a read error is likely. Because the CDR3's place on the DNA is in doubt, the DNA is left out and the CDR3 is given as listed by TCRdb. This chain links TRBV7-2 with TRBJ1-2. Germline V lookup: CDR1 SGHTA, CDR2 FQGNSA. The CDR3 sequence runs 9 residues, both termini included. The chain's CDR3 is CASIKGRLL.

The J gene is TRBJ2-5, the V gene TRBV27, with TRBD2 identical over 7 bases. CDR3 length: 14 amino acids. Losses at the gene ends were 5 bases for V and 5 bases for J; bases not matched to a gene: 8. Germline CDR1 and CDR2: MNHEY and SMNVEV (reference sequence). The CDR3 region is CASSIWGEGETQYF. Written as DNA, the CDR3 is TGTGCCAGCAGTATATGGGGGGAGGGGGAGACCCAGTACTTC.

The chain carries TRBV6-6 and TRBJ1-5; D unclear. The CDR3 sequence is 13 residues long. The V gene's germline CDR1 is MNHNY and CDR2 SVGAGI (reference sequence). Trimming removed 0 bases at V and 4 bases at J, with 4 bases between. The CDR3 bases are TGTGCCAGCAGTTACTCGTCAAATCAGCCCCAGCATTTT. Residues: CASSYSSNQPQHF.

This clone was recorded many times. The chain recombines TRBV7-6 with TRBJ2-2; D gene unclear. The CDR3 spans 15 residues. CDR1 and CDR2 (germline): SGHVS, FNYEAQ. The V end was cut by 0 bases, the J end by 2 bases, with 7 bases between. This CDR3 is CASSLAAQNTGELFF. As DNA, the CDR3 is TGTGCCAGCAGCTTAGCGGCCCAAAACACCGGGGAGCTGTTTTTT.